A single sample gave rise to the 30 T cell receptor beta chains below, sequenced in a study of vaccination effects on CD4 cells after COVID-19. Method: immunoSEQ multiplex PCR; TCRdb's copy keeps in-frame clones and lacks some. The sample includes over 30,000 clones, under 70% seen only once; the top ten take about 23%. For these receptors, no antigen is known. Antigen-specific CD4+ T cells were expanded (with viral peptide pools) by the ViraFEST assay ahead of sequencing. Once cultured for nine to ten days, the cells underwent separation to obtain CD4+ T cells. Absence of prior SARS-CoV-2 infection characterized the vaccine recipients, who showed negative nucleocapsid antibodies. Sample: CD4+ T cells from PBMCs cultured with SARS-CoV-2 spike peptides, taken before COVID-19 vaccination. The receptors stem from a human donor who received a COVID-19 vaccine.

CDR3 region: CASSPTQNQPQHF. The CDR3 DNA is TGTGCCAGCTCACCAACGCAAAATCAGCCCCAGCATTTT. The rearrangement uses TRBV18 and TRBJ1-5, with D unclear. The germline gives CDR1 KGHSH, CDR2 LQKENI. V lost 2 bases to trimming and J lost 4 bases, with 6 bases between them. This CDR3 has 13 amino acids.

The chain employs TRBV15 and TRBJ1-3; 9 bases are shared with TRBD1. V shed 5 bases, J shed 5 bases, and the junction held 13 bases outside the gene matches. The CDR3 is 17 amino acids. The germline V gene has CDR1 LNHNV and CDR2 YYDKDF (reference sequence). In nucleotides, the CDR3 is TGTGCCACCAGCCCCCGGGGACAGGGATGGGCACGAAACACCATATATTTT. It encodes CATSPRGQGWARNTIYF.

This rearrangement joins TRBV7-9 to TRBJ1-1; 10 bases fit TRBD1. Germline CDR1 and CDR2: SEHNR and FQNEAQ (reference sequence). The CDR3 is 14 residues long. Unmatched junction bases numbered 1, after V lost 2 bases and J lost 4 bases. The CDR3 loop reads CASSLRDRGTEAFF. CDR3 coding DNA: TGTGCCAGCAGCTTAAGGGACAGGGGCACTGAAGCTTTCTTT.

The rearrangement joins TRBV12-3 or TRBV12-4 to TRBJ2-3; D is possibly TRBD2 (5 bases). Trimming pared 10 bases from V and 1 base from J, leaving 9 bases between. The CDR3 has 12 residues. This CDR3 is CAIRAGTDTQYF. The CDR3 DNA follows: TGTGCCATACGAGCGGGCACAGATACGCAGTATTTT.

V is TRBV5-6 and J is TRBJ1-5; D remains ambiguous. This CDR3 comprises 14 residues. V was pared by 4 bases and J by 3 bases, with 11 bases between. Germline lookup yields CDR1 SGHDT and CDR2 YYEEEE. CDR3 DNA sequence: TGTGCCAGCAGCCGTTGGTCATCCAATCAGCCCCAGCATTTT. Protein sequence: CASSRWSSNQPQHF.

The chain combines TRBV5-4 with TRBJ2-3, with D perhaps given as TRBD1 or TRBD2 (5 bases each). The CDR3 totals 14 residues. Germline values: CDR1 SGHNT, CDR2 YYREEE (reference sequence). The V end was cut by 6 bases, the J end by 1 base, with 12 bases between. This chain's CDR3 is CASTSGRGTDTQYF. CDR3 DNA: TGTGCCAGCACCTCGGGACGGGGCACAGATACGCAGTATTTT.

Of note for this clone: The germline gene is not matched at one end of the junction; a read error may be the cause. The rearrangement uses TRBV7-7 and TRBJ2-5, with TRBD2 matching over 8 bases. This CDR3 spans 14 amino acids. CDR1 is SSHAT and CDR2 is FNYEAQ in the germline V gene (reference sequence). CDR3 loop: CASSLAGLQETQYF. For the CDR3, the DNA is TGTGCTAGCAGCTTAGCGGGACTTCAAGAGACCCAGTACTTC.

The V gene is TRBV18, the J gene TRBJ1-1; D is unresolved. The CDR3 runs 13 residues. Looked up from germline, CDR1 is KGHSH and CDR2 is LQKENI. V was clipped by 2 bases and J by 12 bases, with 16 bases between them. CDR3 coding DNA: TGTGCCAGCTCACCAAAAGACACCTACATACCTTTCTTT. It specifies CASSPKDTYIPFF.

The J gene is TRBJ2-3, the V gene TRBV25-1; no clear D. Trimming shortened V by 6 bases and J by 11 bases, and 15 bases separated the two germline ends. The CDR3 has 12 amino acids. From germline, CDR1 is MGHDK and CDR2 SYGVNS. In nucleotides, the CDR3 is TGTGCCAGCAGCGCCCCGAGTTCAAAGCAGTATTTT. Amino acid sequence: CASSAPSSKQYF.

V usage is TRBV7-2 and J usage is TRBJ2-7; tentatively, D is TRBD1 (6 bases). V was pared by 1 base and J by 4 bases, with 17 bases between. The CDR3 totals 16 residues. CDR1 is SGHTA, CDR2 FQGNSA, per germline. CDR3 protein: CASSLGPTGQSYEQYF. CDR3 sequence (DNA): TGTGCCAGCAGCTTAGGCCCCACGGGACAATCTTACGAGCAGTACTTC.

In this sample, this clone turned up once. V usage is TRBV5-1 and J usage is TRBJ1-2; D possibly corresponds to TRBD1 (6 bases). Trimming cost V 1 base and J 7 bases, with 17 bases left between them. Germline CDR1 SGHRS, CDR2 YFSETQ. The CDR3 has 15 amino acids. The CDR3 is CASSLSRQVSSGYTF. CDR3 in DNA: TGCGCCAGCAGCTTGTCCCGACAGGTTTCATCTGGCTACACCTTC.

This clone was seen more than once but under ten times. The genes are TRBV6-5 and TRBJ2-7, with TRBD2 matching over 14 bases. The CDR3 consists of 15 residues. V dropped 11 bases and J dropped 7; count of bases not matched to a gene: 13. Looked up from germline, CDR1 is MNHEY and CDR2 is SVGAGI. CDR3 amino acids: CAGGTSGRGIGEQYF. The CDR3 DNA sequence: TGTGCCGGCGGGACTAGCGGGAGAGGGATCGGGGAGCAGTACTTC.

V and J are TRBV2 and TRBJ2-7; TRBD1 matches at 8 bases. This CDR3 is built from 12 residues. From germline, CDR1 is SNHLY and CDR2 FYNNEI. J gave up 4 bases and V 7 bases, and 3 bases lay outside the gene matches. In nucleotides, the CDR3 is TGTGCCAGCAAGGACAGGGTATACGAGCAGTACTTC. This encodes CASKDRVYEQYF. Filled out from reference TRBV2 and TRBJ2-7, the complete variable domain reads EPEVTQTPSHQVTQMGQEVILRCVPISNHLYFYWYRQILGQKVEFLVSFYNNEISEKSEIFDDQFSVERPDGSNFTLKIRSTKLEDSAMYFCASKDRVYEQYFGPGTRLTVT.

This clone has a handful of counts. The chain's CDR3 is CASSVGGGSTEAFF. The CDR3 coding sequence is TGTGCCAGCAGCGTAGGAGGGGGGAGCACTGAAGCTTTCTTT. The chain uses TRBV9 and TRBJ1-1, with D maybe TRBD1 (6 bases). Germline lookup yields CDR1 SGDLS and CDR2 YYNGEE. The CDR3 totals 14 residues. Trimming pared 0 bases from V and 4 bases from J, leaving 10 bases between.

The genes are TRBV6-2 or TRBV6-3 and TRBJ2-2; D remains unclear. Trimming stripped 6 bases from V and 4 bases from J, with 6 bases between. The CDR3 sequence is 12 residues long. Germline V gives CDR1 MNHEY, CDR2 SVGEGT. Here the CDR3 reads CASSRFTGELFF. CDR3 DNA sequence: TGTGCCAGCAGCCGGTTCACCGGGGAGCTGTTTTTT.

This clone was seen only a few times. This chain joins TRBV4-3 and TRBJ1-5; 8 nucleotides align to TRBD1. CDR1 LGHNA and CDR2 YSLEER come from the germline V gene. The CDR3 consists of 15 residues. The ends lost 4 bases at V and 6 bases at J; junction bases unmatched: 8. The CDR3 coding sequence is TGCGCCAGCAGCCTAGGCGCAGGGGGCGGTCAGCCCCAGCATTTT. Translation: CASSLGAGGGQPQHF.

The CDR3 nucleotides read TGTGCCAGCAGTCGGGGTTGGACAGGGAATGAGCAGTTCTTC. Amino acids: CASSRGWTGNEQFF. The genes are TRBV6-5 and TRBJ2-1; 8 nucleotides agree with TRBD1. V lost 5 bases, J lost 7 bases, and 7 bases stayed unmatched. Germline V gene lookup returns CDR1 MNHEY and CDR2 SVGAGI. This CDR3 region has 14 residues.

The gene calls are TRBV5-1 and TRBJ2-7, with 9 bases identical to TRBD2. Germline V gene lookup returns CDR1 SGHRS and CDR2 YFSETQ. This CDR3 contains 17 residues. Unmatched junction bases numbered 14, after V lost 3 bases and J lost 4 bases. Here the CDR3 reads CASSSTPPTSGLYEQYF. In nucleotides, the CDR3 is TGCGCCAGCAGCTCAACCCCCCCGACTAGCGGCCTTTACGAGCAGTACTTC.

The V call is TRBV19, the J call TRBJ1-5, with D possibly being TRBD1 (6 bases). CDR1 is LNHDA and CDR2 is SQIVND in the germline V gene (reference sequence). The CDR3 covers 17 residues. V lost 5 bases and J 0 bases, leaving 17 bases between the germline ends. The CDR3 is CASSPGTNVYSNQPQHF. The DNA for the CDR3 is TGTGCCAGTAGTCCCGGGACAAACGTCTATAGCAATCAGCCCCAGCATTTT.

V gene TRBV7-2 combines with J gene TRBJ2-1, with 8 bases lining up with TRBD1. CDR3 size: 16 residues. In germline, CDR1 is SGHTA, CDR2 FQGNSA. The junction had 11 bases not matched to a gene; V was cut back by 5 bases and J by 5 bases. CDR3 DNA sequence: TGTGCCAGCAGCCGCATGGACAGGGTCTCTCACAATGAGCAGTTCTTC. As protein: CASSRMDRVSHNEQFF.

The rearrangement links TRBV27 to TRBJ1-4; D might be TRBD1 (5 bases). Per the germline V gene, CDR1 is MNHEY and CDR2 is SMNVEV (reference sequence). This CDR3 comprises 14 residues. V was trimmed by 6 bases and J by 8 bases, leaving 16 bases between them. CDR3 sequence (DNA): TGTGCCAGCAGAGAGCCGGGACGGAGAGAAAAACTGTTTTTT. This translates into CASREPGRREKLFF. Full variable domain (remainder filled in from reference TRBV27 and TRBJ1-4): EAQVTQNPRYLITVTGKKLTVTCSQNMNHEYMSWYRQDPGLGLRQIYYSMNVEVTDKGDVPEGYKVSRKEKRNFPLILESPSPNQTSLYFCASREPGRREKLFFGSGTQLSVL.

For this clone: One end of the junction is discordant with germline, which a read error may explain. The J gene is TRBJ2-5, the V gene TRBV7-7; TRBD2 might be the D (5 bases). The germline gives CDR1 SSHAT, CDR2 FNYEAQ (reference sequence). The CDR3 runs 15 residues. In DNA, the CDR3 is TGTGCTAGCAGCTTTGGGCGCGAGTGGAGGGAGACCCAGTACTTC. Encoded protein: CASSFGREWRETQYF.

The gene calls are TRBV30 and TRBJ1-2, with 9 positions matching TRBD1. The CDR3 totals 13 residues. Germline values: CDR1 GTSNPN, CDR2 SVGIG (reference sequence). The V and J ends lost 4 bases and 6 bases, in that order; junction bases with no gene match: 6. The CDR3 DNA sequence: TGTGCCTGGATTCAACAGGGGGCCAATGGCTACACCTTC. It codes for CAWIQQGANGYTF.

The gene calls are TRBV21-1 and TRBJ2-2; the table calls TRBD1, which could not be checked here. TRBV21-1 is annotated as a pseudogene. The CDR3 covers 14 residues. The CDR3 sequence: CASSKADRDRELFF. The CDR3 bases are TGTGCCAGCAGCAAAGCGGACAGGGATCGGGAGCTGTTTTTT.

The rearrangement links TRBV27 to TRBJ1-1; the D is unclear. Trimming stripped 1 base from V and 3 bases from J, with 9 bases between. CDR1 and CDR2 from the germline V gene are MNHEY and SMNVEV (reference sequence). This CDR3 has 14 residues. This CDR3 is CASSLWAGYTEAFF. The CDR3 region has the DNA TGTGCCAGCAGTTTATGGGCAGGTTACACTGAAGCTTTCTTT.

V gene TRBV5-6 combines with J gene TRBJ2-7; the D is unclear. Germline V gene data show CDR1 as SGHDT and CDR2 as YYEEEE. Trimming took off 4 bases at V and 3 bases at J, with 5 bases between the two ends. This CDR3 spans 11 amino acids. The chain's CDR3 is CASSTYYEQYF. The CDR3, as DNA: TGTGCCAGCAGCACCTACTACGAGCAGTACTTC.

This CDR3 reads CASRRETQYF. In DNA, the CDR3 is TGTGCCAGCAGGAGGGAGACCCAGTACTTC. The rearrangement uses TRBV5-8 and TRBJ2-5; the D is unclear. This CDR3 is 10 amino acids long. Germline loops: CDR1 SGHTS, CDR2 YDEGEE. The V and J ends lost 5 bases and 5 bases respectively, with 4 bases between them.

V gene TRBV2 combines with J gene TRBJ1-6; 8 nucleotides match TRBD1. Trimming at V came to 6 bases and at J to 10 bases, leaving 8 bases not matched to a gene. CDR1 is SNHLY and CDR2 is FYNNEI in the germline V gene. This CDR3 contains 14 residues. The CDR3 reads CASRVQGAESPLHF. The DNA of the CDR3 is TGTGCCAGCAGAGTTCAGGGGGCCGAATCACCCCTCCACTTT. The full variable domain, in which reference TRBV2 and TRBJ1-6 provide the parts outside the CDR3, is EPEVTQTPSHQVTQMGQEVILRCVPISNHLYFYWYRQILGQKVEFLVSFYNNEISEKSEIFDDQFSVERPDGSNFTLKIRSTKLEDSAMYFCASRVQGAESPLHFGNGTRLTVT.

The chain has TRBV5-5 and TRBJ1-2, with no clear D. The V end was cut by 1 base, the J end by 8 bases, with 21 bases between. The V gene's germline CDR1 is SGHKS and CDR2 YYEKEE (reference sequence). This CDR3 spans 16 amino acids. The chain's CDR3 is CASSLLVASRSWGYTF. In DNA, the CDR3 is TGTGCCAGCAGCTTGTTGGTCGCCAGTCGCAGCTGGGGCTACACCTTC. The full variable domain, with the rest looked up from reference TRBV5-5 and TRBJ1-2, is DAGVTQSPTHLIKTRGQQVTLRCSPISGHKSVSWYQQVLGQGPQFIFQYYEKEERGRGNFPDRFSARQFPNYSSELNVNALLLGDSALYLCASSLLVASRSWGYTFGSGTRLTVV.

This chain uses TRBV15 with TRBJ2-7; 10 positions agree with TRBD1. Germline V gene sequence: CDR1 LNHNV, CDR2 YYDKDF (reference sequence). The CDR3 extends over 15 amino acids. Trimming removed 3 bases from V and 5 bases from J; junction bases left unmatched: 7. This CDR3 is CATSSTWGQGHEQYF. The CDR3 DNA is TGTGCCACCAGCAGTACTTGGGGACAGGGGCACGAGCAGTACTTC.